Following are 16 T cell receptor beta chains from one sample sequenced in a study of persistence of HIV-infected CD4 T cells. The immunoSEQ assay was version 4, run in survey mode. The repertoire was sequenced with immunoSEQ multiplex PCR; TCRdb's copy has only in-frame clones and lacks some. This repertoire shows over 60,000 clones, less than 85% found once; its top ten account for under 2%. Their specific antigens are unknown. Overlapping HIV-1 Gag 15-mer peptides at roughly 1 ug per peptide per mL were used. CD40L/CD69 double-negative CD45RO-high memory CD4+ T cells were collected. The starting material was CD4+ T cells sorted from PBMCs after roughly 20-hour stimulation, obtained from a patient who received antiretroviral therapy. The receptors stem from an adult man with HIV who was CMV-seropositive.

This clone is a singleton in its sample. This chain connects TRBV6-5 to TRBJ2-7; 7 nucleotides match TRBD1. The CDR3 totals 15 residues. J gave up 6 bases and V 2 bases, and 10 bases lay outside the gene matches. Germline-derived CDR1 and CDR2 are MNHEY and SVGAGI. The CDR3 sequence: CASSYPRGLFSEQYF. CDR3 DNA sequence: TGTGCCAGCAGTTACCCCAGGGGGTTATTCTCCGAGCAGTACTTC.

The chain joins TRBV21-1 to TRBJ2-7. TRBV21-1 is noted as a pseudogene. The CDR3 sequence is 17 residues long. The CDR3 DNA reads TGTGCCAGCAGCAAAGTTGGGACCTCTCCAATAACTTACGAGCAGTACTTC. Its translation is CASSKVGTSPITYEQYF.

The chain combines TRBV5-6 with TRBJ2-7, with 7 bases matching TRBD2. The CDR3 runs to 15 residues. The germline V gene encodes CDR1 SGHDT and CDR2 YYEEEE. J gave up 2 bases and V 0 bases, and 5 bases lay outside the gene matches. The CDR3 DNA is TGTGCCAGCAGCTTGGGATGGGAGGGGCCCTACGAGCAGTACTTC. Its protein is CASSLGWEGPYEQYF.

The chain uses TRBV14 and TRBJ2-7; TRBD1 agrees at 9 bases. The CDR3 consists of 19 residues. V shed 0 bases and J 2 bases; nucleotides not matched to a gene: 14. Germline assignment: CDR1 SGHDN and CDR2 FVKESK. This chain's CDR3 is CASSQDRNRGRRLAYEQYF. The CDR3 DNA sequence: TGTGCCAGCAGCCAAGATAGGAACAGGGGGCGACGACTGGCCTACGAGCAGTACTTC.

Here the CDR3 DNA reads TGTGCCAGCAGTTTAGCGGGCAGGAGTTATGGCTACACCTTC. Encoded protein: CASSLAGRSYGYTF. V gene TRBV28 combines with J gene TRBJ1-2, with D hard to call. The germline V gene has CDR1 MDHEN and CDR2 SYDVKM. The V and J ends lost 2 bases and 5 bases respectively, with 12 bases between them. The CDR3 runs to 14 residues.

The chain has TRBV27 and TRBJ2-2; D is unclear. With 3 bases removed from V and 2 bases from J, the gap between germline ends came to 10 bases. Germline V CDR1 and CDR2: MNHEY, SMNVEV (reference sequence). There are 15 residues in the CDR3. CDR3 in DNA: TGTGCCAGCAGTTTTCGTCAAACCAACACCGGGGAGCTGTTTTTT. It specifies CASSFRQTNTGELFF.

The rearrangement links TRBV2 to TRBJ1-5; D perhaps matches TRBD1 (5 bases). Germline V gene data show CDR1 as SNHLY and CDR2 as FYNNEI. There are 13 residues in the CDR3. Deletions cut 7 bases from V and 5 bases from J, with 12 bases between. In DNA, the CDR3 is TGTGCCAGCAAGTGGCAGGGTGATCAGCCCCAGCATTTT. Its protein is CASKWQGDQPQHF.

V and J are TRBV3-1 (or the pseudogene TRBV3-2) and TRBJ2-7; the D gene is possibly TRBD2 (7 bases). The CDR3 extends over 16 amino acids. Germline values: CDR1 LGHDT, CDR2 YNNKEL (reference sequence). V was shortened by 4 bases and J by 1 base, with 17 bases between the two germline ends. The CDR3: CASSLLLRGGSYEQYF. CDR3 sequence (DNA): TGTGCCAGCAGCCTCCTGCTGAGGGGGGGATCCTACGAGCAGTACTTC.

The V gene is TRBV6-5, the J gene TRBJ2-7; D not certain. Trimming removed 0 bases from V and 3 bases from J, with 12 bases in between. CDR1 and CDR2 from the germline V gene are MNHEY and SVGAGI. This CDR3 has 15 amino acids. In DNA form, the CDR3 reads TGTGCCAGCAGTTACTCGAAGGGTGAAAACTACGAGCAGTACTTC. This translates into CASSYSKGENYEQYF.

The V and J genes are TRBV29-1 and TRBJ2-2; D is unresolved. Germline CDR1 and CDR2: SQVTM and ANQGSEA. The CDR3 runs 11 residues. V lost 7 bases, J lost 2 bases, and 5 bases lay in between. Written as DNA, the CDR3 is TGCAGCGCTTCCAACACCGGGGAGCTGTTTTTT. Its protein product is CSASNTGELFF.

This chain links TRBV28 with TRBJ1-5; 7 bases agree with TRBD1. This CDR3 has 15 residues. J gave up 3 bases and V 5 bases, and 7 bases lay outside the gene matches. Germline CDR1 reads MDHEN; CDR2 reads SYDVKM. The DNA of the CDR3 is TGTGCCAGCAGTCGCTTACAGGGGAACAATCAGCCCCAGCATTTT. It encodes CASSRLQGNNQPQHF.

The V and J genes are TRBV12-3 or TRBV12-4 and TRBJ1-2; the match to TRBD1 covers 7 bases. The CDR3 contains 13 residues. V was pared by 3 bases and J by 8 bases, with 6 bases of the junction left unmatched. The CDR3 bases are TGTGCCAGCAGTTTCCGGGACAGTGTGGGCTACACCTTC. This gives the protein CASSFRDSVGYTF.

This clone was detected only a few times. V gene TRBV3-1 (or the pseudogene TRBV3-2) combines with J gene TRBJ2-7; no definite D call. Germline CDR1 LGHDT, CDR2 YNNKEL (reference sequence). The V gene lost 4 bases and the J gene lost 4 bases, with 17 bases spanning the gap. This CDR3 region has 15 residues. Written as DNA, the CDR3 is TGTGCCAGCAGCCCTACCTTGACGGGCCTATACGAGCAGTACTTC. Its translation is CASSPTLTGLYEQYF.

CDR3 region: CASSAETLKLSGANVLTF. The CDR3 coding sequence is TGTGCCAGCAGTGCGGAGACACTCAAATTATCTGGGGCCAACGTCCTGACTTTC. The rearrangement uses TRBV6-1 and TRBJ2-6; D uncertain. With 4 bases removed from V and 1 base from J, the gap between germline ends came to 17 bases. CDR1 and CDR2 (germline): MNHNS, SASEGT. The CDR3 has 18 residues.

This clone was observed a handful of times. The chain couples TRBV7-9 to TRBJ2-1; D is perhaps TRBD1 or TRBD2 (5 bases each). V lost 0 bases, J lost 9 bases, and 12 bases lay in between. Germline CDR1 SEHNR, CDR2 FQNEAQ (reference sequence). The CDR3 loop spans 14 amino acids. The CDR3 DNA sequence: TGTGCCAGCAGCTTAGCTGAGGGGCGAGGTGAGCAGTTCTTC. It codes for CASSLAEGRGEQFF.

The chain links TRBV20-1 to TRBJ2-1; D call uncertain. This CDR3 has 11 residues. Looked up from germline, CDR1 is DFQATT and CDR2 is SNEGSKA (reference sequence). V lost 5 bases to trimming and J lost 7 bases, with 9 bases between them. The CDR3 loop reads CSAFWVNEQFF. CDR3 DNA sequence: TGCAGTGCTTTTTGGGTAAATGAGCAGTTCTTC.